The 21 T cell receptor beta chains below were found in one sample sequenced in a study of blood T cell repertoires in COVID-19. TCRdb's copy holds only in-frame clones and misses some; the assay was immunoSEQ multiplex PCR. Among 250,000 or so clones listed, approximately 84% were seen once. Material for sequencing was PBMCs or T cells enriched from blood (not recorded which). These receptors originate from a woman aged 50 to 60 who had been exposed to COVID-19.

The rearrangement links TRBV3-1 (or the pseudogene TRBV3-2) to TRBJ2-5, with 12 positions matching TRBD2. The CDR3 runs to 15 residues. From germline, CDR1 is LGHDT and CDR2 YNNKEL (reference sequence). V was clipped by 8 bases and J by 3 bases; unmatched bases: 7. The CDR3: CASGTSGWSKETQYF. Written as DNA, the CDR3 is TGTGCCAGCGGGACTAGCGGGTGGAGTAAAGAGACCCAGTACTTC.

This CDR3 is CASSRIEGTEAFF. The CDR3 DNA reads as TGTGCCAGCTCCCGCATTGAGGGAACTGAAGCTTTCTTT. The V and J genes are TRBV18 and TRBJ1-1; D gene ambiguous. CDR1 is KGHSH, CDR2 LQKENI, per germline. Trimming removed 6 bases at V and 5 bases at J, with 13 bases between. This CDR3 region has 13 residues.

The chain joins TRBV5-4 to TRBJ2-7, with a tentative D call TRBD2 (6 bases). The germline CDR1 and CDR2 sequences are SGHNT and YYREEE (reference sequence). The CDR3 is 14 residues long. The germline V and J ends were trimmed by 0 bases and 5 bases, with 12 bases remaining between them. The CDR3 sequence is CASSLGGRSNEQYF. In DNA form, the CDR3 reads TGTGCCAGCAGCTTGGGAGGGAGGAGCAACGAGCAGTACTTC. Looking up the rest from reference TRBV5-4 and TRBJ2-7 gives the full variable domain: ETGVTQSPTHLIKTRGQQVTLRCSSQSGHNTVSWYQQALGQGPQFIFQYYREEENGRGNFPPRFSGLQFPNYSSELNVNALELDDSALYLCASSLGGRSNEQYFGPGTRLTVT.

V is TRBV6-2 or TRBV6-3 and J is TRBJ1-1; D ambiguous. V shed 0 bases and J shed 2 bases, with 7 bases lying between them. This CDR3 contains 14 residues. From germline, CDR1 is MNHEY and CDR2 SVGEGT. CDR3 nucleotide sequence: TGTGCCAGCAGTTACTCGGTGACTAACACTGAAGCTTTCTTT. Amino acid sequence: CASSYSVTNTEAFF.

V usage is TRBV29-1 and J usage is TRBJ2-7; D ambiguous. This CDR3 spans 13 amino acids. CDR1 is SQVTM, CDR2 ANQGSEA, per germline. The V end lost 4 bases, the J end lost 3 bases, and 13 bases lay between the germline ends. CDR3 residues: CSVGVSQFYEQYF. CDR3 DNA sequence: TGCAGCGTTGGGGTCTCACAGTTCTACGAGCAGTACTTC.

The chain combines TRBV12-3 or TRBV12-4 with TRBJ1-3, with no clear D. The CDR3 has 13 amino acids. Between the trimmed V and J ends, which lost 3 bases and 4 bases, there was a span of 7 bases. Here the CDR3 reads CASSFSGGNTIYF. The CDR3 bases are TGTGCCAGCAGTTTTTCGGGGGGAAACACCATATATTTT.

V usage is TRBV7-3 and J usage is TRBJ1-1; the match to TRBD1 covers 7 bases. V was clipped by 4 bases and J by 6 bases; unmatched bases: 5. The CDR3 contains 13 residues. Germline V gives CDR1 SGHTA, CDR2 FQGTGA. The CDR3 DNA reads TGTGCCAGCAGCTCCACAGGGGTGGCTGAAGCTTTCTTT. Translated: CASSSTGVAEAFF.

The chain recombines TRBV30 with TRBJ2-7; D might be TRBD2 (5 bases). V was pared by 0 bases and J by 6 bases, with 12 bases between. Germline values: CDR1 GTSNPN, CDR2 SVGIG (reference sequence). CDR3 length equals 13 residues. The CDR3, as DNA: TGTGCCTGGAGTGTAGAGGGATCGGGCGAGCAGTACTTC. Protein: CAWSVEGSGEQYF.

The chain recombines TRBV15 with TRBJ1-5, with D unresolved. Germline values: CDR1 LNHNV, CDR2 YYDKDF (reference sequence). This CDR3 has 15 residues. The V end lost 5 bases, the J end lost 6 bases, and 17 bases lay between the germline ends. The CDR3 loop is CATSAAISLGQPQHF. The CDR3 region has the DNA TGTGCCACCAGCGCCGCAATCTCCCTCGGTCAGCCCCAGCATTTT. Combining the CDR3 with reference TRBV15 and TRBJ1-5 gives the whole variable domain DAMVIQNPRYQVTQFGKPVTLSCSQTLNHNVMYWYQQKSSQAPKLLFHYYDKDFNNEADTPDNFQSRRPNTSFCFLDIRSPGLGDTAMYLCATSAAISLGQPQHFGDGTRLSIL.

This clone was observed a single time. DNA for the CDR3: TGTGCCAGCAGTTTAATACAGTATAATTCACCCCTCCACTTT. It encodes CASSLIQYNSPLHF. V and J are TRBV28 and TRBJ1-6; D gene uncertain. Germline V CDR1 and CDR2: MDHEN, SYDVKM. Trimming removed 2 bases at V and 4 bases at J, with 6 bases between. The length of the CDR3 is 14 residues.

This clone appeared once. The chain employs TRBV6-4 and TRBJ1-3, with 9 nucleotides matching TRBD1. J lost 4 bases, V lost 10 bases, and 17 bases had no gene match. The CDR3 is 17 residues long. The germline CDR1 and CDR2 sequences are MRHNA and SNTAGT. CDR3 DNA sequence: TGTGCCACCATTGAGAGGGACAGGGTATGTTCGGGAAACACCATATATTTT. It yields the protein CATIERDRVCSGNTIYF.

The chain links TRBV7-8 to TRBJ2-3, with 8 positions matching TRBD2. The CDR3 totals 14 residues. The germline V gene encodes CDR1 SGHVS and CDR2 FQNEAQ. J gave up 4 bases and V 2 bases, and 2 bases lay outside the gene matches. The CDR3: CASSLLGGADTQYF. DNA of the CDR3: TGTGCCAGCAGCTTACTCGGGGGGGCAGATACGCAGTATTTT.

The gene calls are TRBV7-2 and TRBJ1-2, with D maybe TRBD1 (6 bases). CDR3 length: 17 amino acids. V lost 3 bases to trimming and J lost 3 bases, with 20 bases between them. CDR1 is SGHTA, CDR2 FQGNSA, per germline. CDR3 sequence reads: CASSLTGLYAGDYGYTF. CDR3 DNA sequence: TGTGCCAGCAGCTTGACAGGCCTATACGCGGGAGACTATGGCTACACCTTC. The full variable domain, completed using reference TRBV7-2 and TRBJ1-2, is GAGVSQSPSNKVTEKGKDVELRCDPISGHTALYWYRQSLGQGLEFLIYFQGNSAPDKSGLPSDRFSAERTGGSVSTLTIQRTQQEDSAVYLCASSLTGLYAGDYGYTFGSGTRLTVV.

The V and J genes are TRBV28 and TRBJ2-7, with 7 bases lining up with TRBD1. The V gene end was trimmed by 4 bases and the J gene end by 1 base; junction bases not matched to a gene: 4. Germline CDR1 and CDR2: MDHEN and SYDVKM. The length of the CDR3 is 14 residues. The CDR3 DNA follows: TGTGCCAGCAGTTATCCGGGACAGTCCTACGAGCAGTACTTC. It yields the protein CASSYPGQSYEQYF.

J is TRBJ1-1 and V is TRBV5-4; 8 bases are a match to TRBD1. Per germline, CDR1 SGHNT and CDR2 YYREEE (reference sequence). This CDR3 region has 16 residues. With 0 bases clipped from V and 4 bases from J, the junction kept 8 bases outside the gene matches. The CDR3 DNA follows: TGTGCCAGCAGCTTGGGTCAGGGGGCGAGGGGCACTGAAGCTTTCTTT. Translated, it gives CASSLGQGARGTEAFF. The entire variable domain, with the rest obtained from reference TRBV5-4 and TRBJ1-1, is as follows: ETGVTQSPTHLIKTRGQQVTLRCSSQSGHNTVSWYQQALGQGPQFIFQYYREEENGRGNFPPRFSGLQFPNYSSELNVNALELDDSALYLCASSLGQGARGTEAFFGQGTRLTVV.

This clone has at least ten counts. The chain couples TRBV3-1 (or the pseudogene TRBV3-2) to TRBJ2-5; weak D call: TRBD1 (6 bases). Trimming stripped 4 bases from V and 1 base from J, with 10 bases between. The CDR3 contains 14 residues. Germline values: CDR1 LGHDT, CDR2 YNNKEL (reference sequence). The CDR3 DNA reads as TGTGCCAGCAGCCTCAGGGGCCCCCAAGAGACCCAGTACTTC. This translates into CASSLRGPQETQYF.

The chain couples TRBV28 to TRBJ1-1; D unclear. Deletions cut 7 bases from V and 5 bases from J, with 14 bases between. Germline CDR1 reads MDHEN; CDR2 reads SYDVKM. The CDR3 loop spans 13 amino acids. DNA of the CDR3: TGTGCCAGCAAAAGTCCAGGATGGACTGAAGCTTTCTTT. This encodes CASKSPGWTEAFF. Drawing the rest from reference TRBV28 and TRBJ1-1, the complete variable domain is DVKVTQSSRYLVKRTGEKVFLECVQDMDHENMFWYRQDPGLGLRLIYFSYDVKMKEKGDIPEGYSVSREKKERFSLILESASTNQTSMYLCASKSPGWTEAFFGQGTRLTVV.

Written as DNA, the CDR3 is TGTGCCAGCAGCCCACAGGGACTAATGGAGGAAAAACTGTTTTTT. Translating gives CASSPQGLMEEKLFF. This chain links TRBV7-2 with TRBJ1-4, with D possibly being TRBD1 (6 bases). The CDR3 has 15 residues. Germline assignment: CDR1 SGHTA and CDR2 FQGNSA. With 5 bases removed from V and 8 bases from J, the gap between germline ends came to 18 bases. Full variable domain (missing parts from reference TRBV7-2 and TRBJ1-4): GAGVSQSPSNKVTEKGKDVELRCDPISGHTALYWYRQSLGQGLEFLIYFQGNSAPDKSGLPSDRFSAERTGGSVSTLTIQRTQQEDSAVYLCASSPQGLMEEKLFFGSGTQLSVL.

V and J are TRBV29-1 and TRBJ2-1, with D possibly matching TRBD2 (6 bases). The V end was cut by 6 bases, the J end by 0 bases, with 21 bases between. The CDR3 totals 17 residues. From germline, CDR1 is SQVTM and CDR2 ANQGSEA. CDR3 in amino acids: CSVIKVSGPFSYNEQFF. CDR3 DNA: TGCAGCGTCATTAAGGTTAGCGGACCTTTCTCCTACAATGAGCAGTTCTTC.

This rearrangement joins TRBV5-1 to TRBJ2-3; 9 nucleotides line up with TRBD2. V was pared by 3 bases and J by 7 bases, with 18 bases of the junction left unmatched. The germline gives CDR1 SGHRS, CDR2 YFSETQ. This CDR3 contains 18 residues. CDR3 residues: CASSSEFAGGPVINTQYF. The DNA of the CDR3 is TGCGCCAGCAGCTCCGAGTTTGCGGGGGGGCCGGTTATAAATACGCAGTATTTT.

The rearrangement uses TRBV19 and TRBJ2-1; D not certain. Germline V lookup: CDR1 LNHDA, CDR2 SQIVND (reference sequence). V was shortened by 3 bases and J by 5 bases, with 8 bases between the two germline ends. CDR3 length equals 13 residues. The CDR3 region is CASSISRNNEQFF. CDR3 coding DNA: TGTGCCAGTAGTATCTCCAGGAACAATGAGCAGTTCTTC.